This is a list of T cell receptor beta chains from one sample in a study of blood T cell repertoires in COVID-19. Sequencing used immunoSEQ multiplex PCR; TCRdb keeps in-frame clones, though not all of them. The table has 100,000 to 150,000 clones, almost 85% seen once. The sample consisted of peripheral blood. The receptors come from a man aged 55 to 69 with acute or convalescent COVID-19. Both conserved end residues are part of each CDR3. A D gene is named only where the DNA matches it firmly. A row's size may be missing; if present it is once, few, many or a size class.

clone_size: -; v_call: TRBV20-1; j_call: TRBJ1-4; cdr3_length: 11; d_call: -; cdr3_nt: TGCAGTGCCTCGGGCGGGGAAAAACTGTTTTTT; cdr3_aa: CSASGGEKLFF
clone_size: -; v_call: TRBV6-1; j_call: TRBJ1-3; cdr3_length: 15; d_call: -; cdr3_nt: TGTGCCAGCAGTGAACAGGGTTTGGCCGGAAACACCATATATTTT; cdr3_aa: CASSEQGLAGNTIYF
clone_size: -; v_call: TRBV4-2; j_call: TRBJ1-6; cdr3_length: 14; d_call: -; cdr3_nt: TGTGCCAGCAGCATTGAGCAGGTTGGGTCACCCCTCCACTTT; cdr3_aa: CASSIEQVGSPLHF
clone_size: -; v_call: TRBV25-1; j_call: TRBJ2-4; cdr3_length: 18; d_call: TRBD2; cdr3_nt: TGTGCCAGCAGTGACCAGGGACTAGCGGGAGGGGGAAAAAACATTCAGTACTTC; cdr3_aa: CASSDQGLAGGGKNIQYF
clone_size: -; v_call: TRBV20-1; j_call: TRBJ2-7; cdr3_length: 15; d_call: TRBD2; cdr3_nt: TGCAGTGCTAGTCGGGGAGGGGCCGGGACTTACGAGCAGTACTTC; cdr3_aa: CSASRGGAGTYEQYF
clone_size: -; v_call: TRBV5-6; j_call: TRBJ1-6; cdr3_length: 14; d_call: -; cdr3_nt: TGTGCCAGCAGCGCGGGGGCTGGGAGCGCACCCCTCCACTTT; cdr3_aa: CASSAGAGSAPLHF
clone_size: -; v_call: TRBV19; j_call: TRBJ1-5; cdr3_length: 18; d_call: TRBD1; cdr3_nt: TGTGCCAGTAGTATAGACCCGGACAGGGGCGATTACAATCAGCCCCAGCATTTT; cdr3_aa: CASSIDPDRGDYNQPQHF
clone_size: once; v_call: TRBV4-2; j_call: TRBJ2-2; cdr3_length: 14; d_call: -; cdr3_nt: TGTGCCAGCAGCCAAGAACAGGGAACCGGGGAGCTGTTTTTT; cdr3_aa: CASSQEQGTGELFF
clone_size: -; v_call: TRBV5-4; j_call: TRBJ1-2; cdr3_length: 14; d_call: TRBD1; cdr3_nt: TGTGCCAGCAGAAACTCCGGACAGGGTGGTGGCTACACCTTC; cdr3_aa: CASRNSGQGGGYTF
clone_size: -; v_call: TRBV30; j_call: TRBJ1-1; cdr3_length: 12; d_call: -; cdr3_nt: TGTGCCTGGTACCCCCGGGGAACTGAAGCTTTCTTT; cdr3_aa: CAWYPRGTEAFF
clone_size: few; v_call: TRBV7-9; j_call: TRBJ2-7; cdr3_length: 15; d_call: -; cdr3_nt: TGTGCCAGCAGTGCTCCGGGACACATCTCCTACGAGCAGTACTTC; cdr3_aa: CASSAPGHISYEQYF
clone_size: once; v_call: TRBV7-3; j_call: TRBJ2-2; cdr3_length: 16; d_call: -; cdr3_nt: TGTGCCAGCAGCCAGCAAGGCGGGGCGAACACCGGGGAGCTGTTTTTT; cdr3_aa: CASSQQGGANTGELFF
clone_size: few; v_call: TRBV27; j_call: TRBJ2-7; cdr3_length: 15; d_call: TRBD2; cdr3_nt: TGTGCCAGCGGATCCCCGGGACTAGCGGTGTACGAGCAGTACTTC; cdr3_aa: CASGSPGLAVYEQYF
clone_size: -; v_call: TRBV5-4; j_call: TRBJ2-2; cdr3_length: 19; d_call: TRBD2; cdr3_nt: TGTGCCAGCAGCTTGGACTTTATAGCGGGGGGGCCGGGGACCGGGGAGCTGTTTTTT; cdr3_aa: CASSLDFIAGGPGTGELFF
clone_size: -; v_call: TRBV3-1/TRBV3-2; j_call: TRBJ2-2; cdr3_length: 15; d_call: TRBD2; cdr3_nt: TGTGCCAGCAGCCAAAGACTAGCTGACACCGGGGAGCTGTTTTTT; cdr3_aa: CASSQRLADTGELFF
clone_size: once; v_call: TRBV11-2; j_call: TRBJ1-1; cdr3_length: 11; d_call: -; cdr3_nt: TGTGCCAGCAGCTTCCAGACTGAAGCTTTCTTT; cdr3_aa: CASSFQTEAFF
clone_size: -; v_call: TRBV5-4; j_call: TRBJ1-2; cdr3_length: 12; d_call: -; cdr3_nt: TGTGCCAGCAGCTTGGCACAGGATGGCTACACCTTC; cdr3_aa: CASSLAQDGYTF
clone_size: -; v_call: TRBV2; j_call: TRBJ2-7; cdr3_length: 14; d_call: TRBD1; cdr3_nt: TGTGCCAGCAGGCCCTCTCAGGGGGCTGGCGAGCAGTACTTC; cdr3_aa: CASRPSQGAGEQYF
clone_size: once; v_call: TRBV6-1; j_call: TRBJ2-3; cdr3_length: 16; d_call: TRBD2; cdr3_nt: TGTGCCAGCAGTGAAAACCAGGCGGGAGGGCCAGATACGCAGTATTTT; cdr3_aa: CASSENQAGGPDTQYF
clone_size: -; v_call: TRBV7-9; j_call: TRBJ2-6; cdr3_length: 17; d_call: -; cdr3_nt: TGTGCCAGCAGCTTCAGGGATGTCAGCTCTGGGGCCAACGTCCTGACTTTC; cdr3_aa: CASSFRDVSSGANVLTF